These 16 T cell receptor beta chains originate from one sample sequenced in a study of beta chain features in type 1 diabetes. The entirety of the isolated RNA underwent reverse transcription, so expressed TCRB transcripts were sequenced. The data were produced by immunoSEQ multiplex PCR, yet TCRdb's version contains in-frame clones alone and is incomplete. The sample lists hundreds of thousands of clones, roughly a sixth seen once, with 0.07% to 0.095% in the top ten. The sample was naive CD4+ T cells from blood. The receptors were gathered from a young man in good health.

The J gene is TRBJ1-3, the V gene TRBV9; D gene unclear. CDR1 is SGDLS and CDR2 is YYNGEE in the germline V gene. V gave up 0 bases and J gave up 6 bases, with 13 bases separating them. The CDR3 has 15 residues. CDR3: CASSVVSGNLNTIYF. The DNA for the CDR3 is TGTGCCAGCAGCGTAGTGTCGGGGAACTTAAACACCATATATTTT.

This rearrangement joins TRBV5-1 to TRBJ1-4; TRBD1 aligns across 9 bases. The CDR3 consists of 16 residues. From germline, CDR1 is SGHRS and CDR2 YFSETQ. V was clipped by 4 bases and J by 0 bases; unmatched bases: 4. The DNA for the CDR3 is TGCGCCAGCAGCCAGGGACAGGGTGCAACTAATGAAAAACTGTTTTTT. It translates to CASSQGQGATNEKLFF.

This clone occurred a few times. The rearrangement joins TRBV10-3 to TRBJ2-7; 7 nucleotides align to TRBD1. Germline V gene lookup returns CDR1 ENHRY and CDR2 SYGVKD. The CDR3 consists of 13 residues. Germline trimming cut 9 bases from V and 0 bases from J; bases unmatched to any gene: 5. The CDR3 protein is CAMTGNPSYEQYF. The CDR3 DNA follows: TGTGCCATGACAGGGAATCCCTCCTACGAGCAGTACTTC.

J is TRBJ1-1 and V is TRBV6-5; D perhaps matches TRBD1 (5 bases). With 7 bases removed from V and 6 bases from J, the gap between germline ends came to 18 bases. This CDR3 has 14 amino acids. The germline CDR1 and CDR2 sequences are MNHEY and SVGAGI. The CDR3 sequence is CASTRSRGRAEAFF. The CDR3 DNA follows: TGTGCCAGCACTCGAAGTCGGGGGAGGGCTGAAGCTTTCTTT.

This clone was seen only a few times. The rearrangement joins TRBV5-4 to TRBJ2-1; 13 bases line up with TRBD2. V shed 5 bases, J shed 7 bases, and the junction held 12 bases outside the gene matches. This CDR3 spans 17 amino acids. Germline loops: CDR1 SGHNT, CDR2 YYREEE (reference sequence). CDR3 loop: CASRVTPGLAGLNEQFF. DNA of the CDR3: TGTGCCAGCAGGGTGACGCCGGGACTAGCGGGGTTGAATGAGCAGTTCTTC.

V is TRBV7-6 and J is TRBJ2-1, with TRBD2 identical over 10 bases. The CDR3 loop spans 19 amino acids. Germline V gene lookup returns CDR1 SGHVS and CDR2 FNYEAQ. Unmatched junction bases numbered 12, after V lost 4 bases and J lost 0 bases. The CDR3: CASSSPGGSGGYSYNEQFF. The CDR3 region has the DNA TGTGCCAGCAGCTCCCCCGGCGGTAGCGGGGGGTACTCCTACAATGAGCAGTTCTTC.

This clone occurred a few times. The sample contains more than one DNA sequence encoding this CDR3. CDR3 sequence: CASSPGGPEQYF. CDR3 nucleotide sequence: TGTGCCAGCTCACCAGGGGGCCCCGAGCAGTACTTC. The rearrangement joins TRBV18 to TRBJ2-7; possible D gene TRBD1, 6 bases. The CDR3 extends over 12 amino acids. The germline CDR1 and CDR2 sequences are KGHSH and LQKENI. Trimming removed 2 bases at V and 6 bases at J, with 8 bases between.

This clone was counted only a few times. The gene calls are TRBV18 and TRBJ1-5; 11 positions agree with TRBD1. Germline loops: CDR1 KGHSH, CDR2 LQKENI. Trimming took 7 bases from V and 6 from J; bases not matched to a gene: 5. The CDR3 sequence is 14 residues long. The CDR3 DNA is TGTGCCAGCTACAAGGGGACAGGGGGTCAGCCCCAGCATTTT. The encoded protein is CASYKGTGGQPQHF.

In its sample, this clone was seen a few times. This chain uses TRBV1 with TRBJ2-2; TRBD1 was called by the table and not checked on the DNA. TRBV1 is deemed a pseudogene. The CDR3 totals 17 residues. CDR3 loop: CTSSQDEGAGDTGELFF. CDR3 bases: TGCACCAGCAGCCAAGATGAGGGGGCAGGAGATACCGGGGAGCTGTTTTTT.

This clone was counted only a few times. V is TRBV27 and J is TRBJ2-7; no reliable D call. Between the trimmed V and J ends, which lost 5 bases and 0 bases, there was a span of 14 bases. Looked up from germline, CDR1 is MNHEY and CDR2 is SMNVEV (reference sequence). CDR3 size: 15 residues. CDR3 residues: CASSADLRSSYEQYF. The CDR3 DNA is TGTGCCAGCAGTGCTGATCTAAGGAGCTCCTACGAGCAGTACTTC.

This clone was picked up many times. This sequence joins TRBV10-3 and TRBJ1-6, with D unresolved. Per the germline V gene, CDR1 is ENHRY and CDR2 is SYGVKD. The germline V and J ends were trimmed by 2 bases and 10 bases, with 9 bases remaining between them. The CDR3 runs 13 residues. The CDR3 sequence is CAISEPDASPLHF. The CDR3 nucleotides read TGTGCCATCAGTGAGCCGGACGCCTCACCCCTCCACTTT.

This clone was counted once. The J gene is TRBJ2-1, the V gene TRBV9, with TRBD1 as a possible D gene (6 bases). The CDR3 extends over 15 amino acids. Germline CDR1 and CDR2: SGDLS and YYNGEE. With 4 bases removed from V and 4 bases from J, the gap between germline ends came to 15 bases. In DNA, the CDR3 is TGTGCCAGCAGCCCGATAGGGGACACTTACAATGAGCAGTTCTTC. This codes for CASSPIGDTYNEQFF.

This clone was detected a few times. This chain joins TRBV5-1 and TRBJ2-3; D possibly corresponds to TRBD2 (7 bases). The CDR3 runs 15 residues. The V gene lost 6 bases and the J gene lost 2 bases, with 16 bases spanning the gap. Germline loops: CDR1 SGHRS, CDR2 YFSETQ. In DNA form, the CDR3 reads TGCGCCAGCACAATGGCGGGGGCCCCCACAGATACGCAGTATTTT. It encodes CASTMAGAPTDTQYF.

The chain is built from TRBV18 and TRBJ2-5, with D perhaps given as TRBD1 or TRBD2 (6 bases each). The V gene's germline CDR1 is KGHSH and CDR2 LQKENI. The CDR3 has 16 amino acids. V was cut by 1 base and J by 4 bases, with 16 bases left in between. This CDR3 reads CASSPRGAQMGETQYF. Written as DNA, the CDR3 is TGTGCCAGCTCACCACGGGGGGCCCAGATGGGAGAGACCCAGTACTTC.

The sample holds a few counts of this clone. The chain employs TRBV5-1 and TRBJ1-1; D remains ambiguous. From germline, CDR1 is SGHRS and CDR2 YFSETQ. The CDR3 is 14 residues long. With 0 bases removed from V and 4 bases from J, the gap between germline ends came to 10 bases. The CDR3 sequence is CASSLGSKATEAFF. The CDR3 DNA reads TGCGCCAGCAGCTTGGGCAGTAAGGCCACTGAAGCTTTCTTT.

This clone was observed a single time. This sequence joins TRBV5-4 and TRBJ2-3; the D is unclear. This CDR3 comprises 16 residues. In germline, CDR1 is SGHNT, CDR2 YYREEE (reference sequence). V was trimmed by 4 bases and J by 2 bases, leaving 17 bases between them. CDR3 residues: CASSIRKAGSTDTQYF. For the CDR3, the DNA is TGTGCCAGCAGCATCCGGAAGGCCGGTTCCACAGATACGCAGTATTTT.